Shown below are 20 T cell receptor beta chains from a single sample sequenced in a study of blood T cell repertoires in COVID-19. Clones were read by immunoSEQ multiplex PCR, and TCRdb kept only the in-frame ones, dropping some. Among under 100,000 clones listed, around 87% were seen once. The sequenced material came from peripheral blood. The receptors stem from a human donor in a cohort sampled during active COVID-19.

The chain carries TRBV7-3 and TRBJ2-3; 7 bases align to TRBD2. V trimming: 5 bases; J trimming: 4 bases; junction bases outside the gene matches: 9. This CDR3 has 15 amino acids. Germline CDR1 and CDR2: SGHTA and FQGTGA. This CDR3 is CASSPWGGDSDTQYF. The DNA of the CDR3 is TGTGCCAGCAGCCCCTGGGGGGGGGATTCAGATACGCAGTATTTT. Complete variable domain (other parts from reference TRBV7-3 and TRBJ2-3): GAGVSQTPSNKVTEKGKYVELRCDPISGHTALYWYRQSLGQGPEFLIYFQGTGAADDSGLPNDRFFAVRPEGSVSTLKIQRTERGDSAVYLCASSPWGGDSDTQYFGPGTRLTVL.

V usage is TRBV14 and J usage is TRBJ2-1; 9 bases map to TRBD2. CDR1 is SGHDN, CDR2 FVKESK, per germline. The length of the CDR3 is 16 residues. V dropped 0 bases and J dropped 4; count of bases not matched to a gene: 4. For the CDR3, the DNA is TGTGCCAGCAGCCAAGAACCTAGCGGGACGTACAATGAGCAGTTCTTC. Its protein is CASSQEPSGTYNEQFF.

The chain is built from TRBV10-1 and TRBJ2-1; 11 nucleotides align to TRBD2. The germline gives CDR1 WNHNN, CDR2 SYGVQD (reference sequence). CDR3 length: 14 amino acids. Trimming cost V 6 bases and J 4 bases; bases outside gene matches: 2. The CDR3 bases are TGCGCCAGCAGCGGGACTAGCGGTTACAATGAGCAGTTCTTC. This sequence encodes CASSGTSGYNEQFF.

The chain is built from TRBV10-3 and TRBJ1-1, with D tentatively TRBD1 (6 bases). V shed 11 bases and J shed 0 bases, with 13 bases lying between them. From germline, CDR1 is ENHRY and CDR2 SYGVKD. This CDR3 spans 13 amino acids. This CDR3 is CASGQTMNTEAFF. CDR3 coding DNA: TGTGCCTCTGGACAGACCATGAACACTGAAGCTTTCTTT.

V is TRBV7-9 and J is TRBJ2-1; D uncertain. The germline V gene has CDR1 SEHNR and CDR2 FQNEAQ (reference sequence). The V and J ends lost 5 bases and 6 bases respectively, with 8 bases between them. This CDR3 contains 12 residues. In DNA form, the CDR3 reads TGTGCCAGCAGCCGACACTCCAATGAGCAGTTCTTC. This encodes CASSRHSNEQFF.

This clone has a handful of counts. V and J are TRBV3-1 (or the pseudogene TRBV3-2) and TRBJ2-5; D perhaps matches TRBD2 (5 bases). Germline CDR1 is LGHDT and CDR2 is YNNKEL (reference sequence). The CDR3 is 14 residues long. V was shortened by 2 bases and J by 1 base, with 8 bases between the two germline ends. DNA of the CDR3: TGTGCCAGCAGCCAATCCCTAGCCCAAGAGACCCAGTACTTC. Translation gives CASSQSLAQETQYF.

The CDR3 region is CASRPQAYNEQFF. Written as DNA, the CDR3 is TGTGCCAGCAGGCCCCAGGCCTACAATGAGCAGTTCTTC. V usage is TRBV12-3 or TRBV12-4 and J usage is TRBJ2-1; D not certain. V was shortened by 6 bases and J by 2 bases, with 8 bases between the two germline ends. The CDR3 contains 13 residues.

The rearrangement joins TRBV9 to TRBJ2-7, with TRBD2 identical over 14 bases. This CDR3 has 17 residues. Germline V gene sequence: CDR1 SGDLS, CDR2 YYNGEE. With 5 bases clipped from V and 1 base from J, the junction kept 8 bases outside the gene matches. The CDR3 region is CASSPGLAGEGSYEQYF. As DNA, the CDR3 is TGTGCCAGCAGTCCGGGACTAGCGGGAGAGGGGTCCTACGAGCAGTACTTC.

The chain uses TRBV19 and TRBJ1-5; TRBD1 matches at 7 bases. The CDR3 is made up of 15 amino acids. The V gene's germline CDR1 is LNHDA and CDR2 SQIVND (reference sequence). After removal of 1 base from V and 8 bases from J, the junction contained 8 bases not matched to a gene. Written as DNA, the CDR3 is TGTGCCAGTAGTATAGTTGGAGGGGGCGGAAAGCCCCAGCATTTT. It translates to CASSIVGGGGKPQHF.

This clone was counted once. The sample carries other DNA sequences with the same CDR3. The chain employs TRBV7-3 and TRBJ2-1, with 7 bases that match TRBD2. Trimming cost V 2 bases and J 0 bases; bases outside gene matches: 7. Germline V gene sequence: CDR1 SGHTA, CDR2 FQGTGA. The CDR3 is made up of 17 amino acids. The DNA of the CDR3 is TGTGCCAGCAGCTTAGGGGTCGGCGGGAGCTCCTACAATGAGCAGTTCTTC. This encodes CASSLGVGGSSYNEQFF.

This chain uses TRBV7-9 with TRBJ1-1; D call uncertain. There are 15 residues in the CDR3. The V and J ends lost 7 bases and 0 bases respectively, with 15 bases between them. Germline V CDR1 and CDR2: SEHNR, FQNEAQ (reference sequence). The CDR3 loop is CASTSPGLLNTEAFF. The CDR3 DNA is TGTGCCAGCACCTCCCCCGGGTTACTGAACACTGAAGCTTTCTTT.

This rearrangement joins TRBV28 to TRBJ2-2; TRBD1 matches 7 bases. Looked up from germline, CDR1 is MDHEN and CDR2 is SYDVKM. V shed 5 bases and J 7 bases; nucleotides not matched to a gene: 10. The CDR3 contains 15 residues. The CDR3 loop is CASSLSGTAGGELFF. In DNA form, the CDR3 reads TGTGCCAGCAGTCTTTCCGGGACAGCTGGCGGGGAGCTGTTTTTT.

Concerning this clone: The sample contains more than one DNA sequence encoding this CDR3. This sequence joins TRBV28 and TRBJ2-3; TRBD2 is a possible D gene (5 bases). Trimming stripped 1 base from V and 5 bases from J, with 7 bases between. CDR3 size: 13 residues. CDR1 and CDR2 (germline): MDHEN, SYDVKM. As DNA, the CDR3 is TGTGCCAGCAGTTTATTTGGGAGAGATACGCAGTATTTT. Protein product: CASSLFGRDTQYF.

CDR3 DNA sequence: TGTGCCAGCAGCGTAGGATCTACGTCTGAAGCTTTCTTT. Encoded protein: CASSVGSTSEAFF. The chain has TRBV9 and TRBJ1-1; D unclear. From germline, CDR1 is SGDLS and CDR2 YYNGEE. The CDR3 loop spans 13 amino acids. Trimming removed 0 bases at V and 6 bases at J, with 9 bases between.

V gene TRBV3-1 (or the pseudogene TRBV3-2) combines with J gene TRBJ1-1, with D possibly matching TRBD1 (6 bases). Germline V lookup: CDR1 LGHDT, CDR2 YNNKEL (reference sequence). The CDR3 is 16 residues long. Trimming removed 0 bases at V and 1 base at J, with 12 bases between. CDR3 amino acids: CASSQDSRGWNTEAFF. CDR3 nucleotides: TGTGCCAGCAGCCAAGATAGCAGGGGATGGAACACTGAAGCTTTCTTT.

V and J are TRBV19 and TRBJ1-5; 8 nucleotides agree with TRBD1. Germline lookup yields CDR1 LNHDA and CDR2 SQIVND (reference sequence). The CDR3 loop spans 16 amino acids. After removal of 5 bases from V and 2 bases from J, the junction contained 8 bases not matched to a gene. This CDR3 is CASSHHGTGGNQPQHF. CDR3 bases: TGTGCCAGTAGTCACCACGGGACAGGCGGCAATCAGCCCCAGCATTTT.

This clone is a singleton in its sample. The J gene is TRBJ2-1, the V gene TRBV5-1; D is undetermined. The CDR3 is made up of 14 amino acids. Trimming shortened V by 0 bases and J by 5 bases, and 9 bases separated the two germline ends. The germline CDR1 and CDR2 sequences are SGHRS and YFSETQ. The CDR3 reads CASSLDRDDNEQFF. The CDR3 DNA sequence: TGCGCCAGCAGCTTGGATCGCGATGACAATGAGCAGTTCTTC.

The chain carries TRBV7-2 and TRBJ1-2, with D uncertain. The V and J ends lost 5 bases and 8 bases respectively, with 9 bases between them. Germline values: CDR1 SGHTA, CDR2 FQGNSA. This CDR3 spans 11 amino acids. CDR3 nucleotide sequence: TGTGCCAGCAGCATTCTTCGGGGCTACACCTTC. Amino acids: CASSILRGYTF. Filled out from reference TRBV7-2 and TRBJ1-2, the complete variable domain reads GAGVSQSPSNKVTEKGKDVELRCDPISGHTALYWYRQSLGQGLEFLIYFQGNSAPDKSGLPSDRFSAERTGGSVSTLTIQRTQQEDSAVYLCASSILRGYTFGSGTRLTVV.

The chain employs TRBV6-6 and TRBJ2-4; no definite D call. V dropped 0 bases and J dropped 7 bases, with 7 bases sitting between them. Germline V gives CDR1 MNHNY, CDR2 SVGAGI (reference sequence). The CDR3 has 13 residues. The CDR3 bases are TGTGCCAGCAGTTACTCGACCAGGAACATTCAGTACTTC. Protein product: CASSYSTRNIQYF.

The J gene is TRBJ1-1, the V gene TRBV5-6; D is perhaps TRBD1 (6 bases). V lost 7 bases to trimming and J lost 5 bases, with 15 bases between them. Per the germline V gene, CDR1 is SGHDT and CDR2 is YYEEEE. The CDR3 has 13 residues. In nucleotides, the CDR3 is TGTGCCAGCGGTGTACAGGGATTGACTGAAGCTTTCTTT. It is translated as CASGVQGLTEAFF.